The rows below give T cell receptor beta chains drawn from one sample of a study of blood T cell repertoires in COVID-19. Clones were read by immunoSEQ multiplex PCR, and TCRdb kept only the in-frame ones, dropping some. The sample has roughly 200,000 clones, around 85% seen once. Material for sequencing was peripheral blood. All receptors derive from a woman aged 55-70 years with acute or convalescent COVID-19. CDR3s include the opening cysteine and the closing phenylalanine or tryptophan. D genes are given only for firm matches. Clone sizes are given selectively: once, few, many, or a class where the clone is expanded.

CDR3 protein: CASSPGLSYGYTF
CDR3 DNA: TGTGCCAGCAGCCCGGGTCTTTCCTATGGCTACACCTTC
D gene: .
V gene: TRBV7-8
J gene: TRBJ1-2
clone size: .

CDR3 protein: CASSSEVEPFPNTEAFF
CDR3 DNA: TGCGCCAGCAGCTCCGAGGTCGAGCCCTTTCCGAACACTGAAGCTTTCTTT
D gene: .
V gene: TRBV5-1
J gene: TRBJ1-1
clone size: .

CDR3 protein: CAISQTGGNSPLHF
CDR3 DNA: TGTGCCATCAGCCAGACAGGGGGCAATTCACCCCTCCACTTT
D gene: TRBD1
V gene: TRBV10-3
J gene: TRBJ1-6
clone size: .

CDR3 protein: CASSFDFTDTQYF
CDR3 DNA: TGTGCCAGCAGCTTCGACTTCACAGATACGCAGTATTTT
D gene: .
V gene: TRBV7-3
J gene: TRBJ2-3
clone size: .

CDR3 protein: CASSQSKSAGAGELFF
CDR3 DNA: TGTGCCAGCAGCCAATCGAAATCGGCAGGGGCCGGGGAGCTGTTTTTT
D gene: .
V gene: TRBV16
J gene: TRBJ2-2
clone size: .

CDR3 protein: CAWTPLTQVSGNTIYF
CDR3 DNA: TGTGCCTGGACCCCCCTGACGCAGGTATCCGGAAACACCATATATTTT
D gene: .
V gene: TRBV30
J gene: TRBJ1-3
clone size: .

CDR3 protein: CASGPTNNYGYTF
CDR3 DNA: TGTGCCAGCGGTCCGACAAATAACTATGGCTACACCTTC
D gene: .
V gene: TRBV6-5
J gene: TRBJ1-2
clone size: .

CDR3 protein: CASSPRGVNTEAFF
CDR3 DNA: TGTGCCAGCAGTCCCCGGGGAGTGAACACTGAAGCTTTCTTT
D gene: .
V gene: TRBV28
J gene: TRBJ1-1
clone size: few

CDR3 protein: CASSTTHRTGESGYTF
CDR3 DNA: TGTGCCAGTAGTACCACTCACCGCACAGGGGAGAGTGGCTACACCTTC
D gene: TRBD1
V gene: TRBV19
J gene: TRBJ1-2
clone size: .

CDR3 protein: CAWATGLGQPQHF
CDR3 DNA: TGTGCCTGGGCGACAGGGTTGGGACAGCCCCAGCATTTT
D gene: TRBD1
V gene: TRBV30
J gene: TRBJ1-5
clone size: .

CDR3 protein: CAISTGVDSPLHF
CDR3 DNA: TGTGCCATCTCAACAGGGGTTGATTCACCCCTCCACTTT
D gene: TRBD1
V gene: TRBV10-3
J gene: TRBJ1-6
clone size: .

CDR3 protein: CASSSGGLAEAFF
CDR3 DNA: TGTGCCAGCAGCTCAGGGGGCTTGGCTGAAGCTTTCTTT
D gene: TRBD1
V gene: TRBV5-5
J gene: TRBJ1-1
clone size: .

CDR3 protein: CASSSDYRAYEQYF
CDR3 DNA: TGTGCCAGCAGTTCAGACTACCGCGCCTACGAGCAGTACTTC
D gene: .
V gene: TRBV28
J gene: TRBJ2-7
clone size: once

CDR3 protein: CASASPQGADQPQHF
CDR3 DNA: TGTGCCAGCGCTTCACCTCAGGGGGCGGATCAGCCCCAGCATTTT
D gene: TRBD1
V gene: TRBV28
J gene: TRBJ1-5
clone size: .

CDR3 protein: CASSLTGPNYGYTF
CDR3 DNA: TGTGCCAGCAGCTTAACAGGACCTAACTATGGCTACACCTTC
D gene: .
V gene: TRBV7-9
J gene: TRBJ1-2
clone size: .

CDR3 protein: CATGGDGYTF
CDR3 DNA: TGTGCCACCGGGGGGGATGGCTACACCTTC
D gene: .
V gene: TRBV28
J gene: TRBJ1-2
clone size: once

CDR3 protein: CASSPFGLARDNEQFF
CDR3 DNA: TGTGCCAGCAGTCCCTTTGGCCTAGCGAGGGACAATGAGCAGTTCTTC
D gene: .
V gene: TRBV28
J gene: TRBJ2-1
clone size: .

CDR3 protein: CASSLGPGRGNEQFF
CDR3 DNA: TGTGCCAGCAGCTTGGGTCCCGGCCGGGGGAATGAGCAGTTCTTC
D gene: .
V gene: TRBV5-5
J gene: TRBJ2-1
clone size: .

CDR3 protein: CASSLARGGGREAQYF
CDR3 DNA: TGTGCCAGCAGCTTAGCCCGAGGGGGGGGAAGAGAGGCCCAGTACTTC
D gene: .
V gene: TRBV7-2
J gene: TRBJ2-5
clone size: .

CDR3 protein: CAWSVFRTVSTDTQYF
CDR3 DNA: TGTGCCTGGAGTGTATTTAGGACAGTGAGCACAGATACGCAGTATTTT
D gene: .
V gene: TRBV30
J gene: TRBJ2-3
clone size: .

CDR3 protein: CASSEADREVSPLHF
CDR3 DNA: TGTGCCAGCAGTGAAGCGGACAGGGAGGTCTCACCCCTCCACTTT
D gene: TRBD1
V gene: TRBV2
J gene: TRBJ1-6
clone size: .

CDR3 protein: CASSLGGTGGQGAYEQYF
CDR3 DNA: TGTGCCAGCAGCTTAGGGGGGACTGGGGGACAGGGCGCCTACGAGCAGTACTTC
D gene: TRBD1
V gene: TRBV7-6
J gene: TRBJ2-7
clone size: .

CDR3 protein: CASSLGVTTSGITGELFF
CDR3 DNA: TGCGCCAGCAGCTTGGGGGTGACGACTAGCGGTATCACCGGGGAGCTGTTTTTT
D gene: TRBD2
V gene: TRBV5-1
J gene: TRBJ2-2
clone size: once

CDR3 protein: CASSRDMNSPLHF
CDR3 DNA: TGTGCCAGCAGCCGAGACATGAACTCACCCCTCCACTTT
D gene: .
V gene: TRBV7-9
J gene: TRBJ1-6
clone size: .

CDR3 protein: CAISESSNYYSIFPYNEQFF
CDR3 DNA: TGTGCCATCAGTGAGTCGAGCAACTACTACTCCATTTTTCCCTACAATGAGCAGTTCTTC
D gene: .
V gene: TRBV10-3
J gene: TRBJ2-1
clone size: .

CDR3 protein: CASSSGRTVDEKLFF
CDR3 DNA: TGTGCCAGCAGTAGCGGGAGGACAGTCGATGAAAAACTGTTTTTT
D gene: .
V gene: TRBV2
J gene: TRBJ1-4
clone size: .

CDR3 protein: CASRRTSASSYEQYF
CDR3 DNA: TGTGCCAGCAGGAGGACTAGCGCGAGCTCCTACGAGCAGTACTTC
D gene: TRBD2
V gene: TRBV13
J gene: TRBJ2-7
clone size: .

CDR3 protein: CASSPPRGFNEKLFF
CDR3 DNA: TGTGCCAGCTCACCACCCAGGGGCTTTAATGAAAAACTGTTTTTT
D gene: .
V gene: TRBV18
J gene: TRBJ1-4
clone size: .

CDR3 protein: CASSPQVLPTGELFF
CDR3 DNA: TGTGCCAGCAGCCCCCAGGTCCTCCCGACCGGGGAGCTGTTTTTT
D gene: .
V gene: TRBV6-5
J gene: TRBJ2-2
clone size: .